The clone carrying this TCR beta chain occurred once. Its antigen is unidentified. Germline V gives CDR1 MNHEY, CDR2 SVGAGI. V dropped 6 bases and J dropped 3; count of bases not matched to a gene: 5. The length of the CDR3 is 15 residues. TCRalpha and TCRbeta libraries used 5'RACE with constant-segment primers and UMIs. TCRdb used MiXCR to reprocess the 5' RACE reads, holding one entry per CDR3 protein. The sample has about 270,000 distinct CDR3 sequences, approximately 15% seen once. These data belong to a study of T-cell memory formation after mild COVID-19. Study results and caveats: Contracting CD4+ clones lay largely in CM and EM, with CD8+ ones residing in EMRA. While clones contracting from day 15 to 85 were balanced between CD4 and CD8, later expanders leaned CD4+.

The TCR originated in an adult woman who had mild COVID-19 (a few samples of this study predate the infection). Cell type and time point are not known. The J gene is TRBJ2-1, the V gene TRBV6-5; 10 positions match TRBD1. Sequencing was carried out using PBMCs or a T cell subset sorted from them (not recorded which). The CDR3 region has the DNA TGTGCCAGCAGGGTGGACAGGGGGGTCTACAATGAGCAGTTCTTC. It translates to CASRVDRGVYNEQFF.